This T cell receptor beta chain derives from a study of CD8 T cells in Susac syndrome. While serving as controls, healthy donors were matched for age and sex. In contrast to the negatively isolated CD8+ and CD4+ T cells, TEMRA cells were FACS-enriched. RNA in amounts of roughly 0.5 to 1 ug was reverse transcribed with random hexamers. Amplification of TCR beta CDR3 spanned 54 Vbeta and 13 Jbeta via immunoSEQ multiplex PCR. A single record per CDR3 protein comes from TCRdb applying MiXCR to the immunoSEQ multiplex PCR reads. The sample contains more than 100,000 distinct CDR3 sequences, over 90% of which appear only once. Deletions cut 4 bases from V and 4 bases from J, with 3 bases between. Germline lookup yields CDR1 SNHLY and CDR2 FYNNEI. CDR3 size: 11 residues.

This TCR came from a human donor in good health. This rearrangement joins TRBV2 to TRBJ2-3, with D hard to call. Sequencing was performed on CD4+ T cells from PBMCs. For the CDR3, the DNA is TGTGCCAGCAGTGTTGCAGATACGCAGTATTTT. Translation gives CASSVADTQYF.